This T cell receptor beta chain is drawn from a study of control samples from healthy donors and cancer patients (dated by TCRdb to 2019 to 2021). Library prep was done by the immunoSEQ multiplex PCR assay. TCRdb stores this immuneACCESS table with in-frame sequences only. Part of the clones is absent; in the studies checked, under half of the shortfall reflects unresolved V genes, and no reason is known for the rest. This sample is represented by 160,000 or so clones; roughly 94% of them were singletons. Approximately 14% of the sample rests with the top ten. For this clone: Its antigen is currently not known. The sample holds no much larger clone one base away, and base qualities are not on file.

Input material: PBMCs. This sequence was found in a man aged 55 to 70 with colorectal cancer.

The DNA sequence is given as TGTGCCAGCAGTTACGGACTAGCGGGGTCAGAGACCCAGTACTTC. Its product reads: CASSYGLAGSETQYF. Rearrangement joined TRBV6-6 to TRBJ2-5, with 12 middle bases fitting TRBD2. Trimming accounts for 2 bases at V and 4 bases at J, while the number of junction bases matched to no gene is 2. Spanning cysteine to phenylalanine, the CDR3 consists of 15 amino acids. Just CDR3 DNA is preserved here, 45 bases in frame from base 1. The germline V gene (reference sequence) yields MNHNY for CDR1 and SVGAGI for CDR2.